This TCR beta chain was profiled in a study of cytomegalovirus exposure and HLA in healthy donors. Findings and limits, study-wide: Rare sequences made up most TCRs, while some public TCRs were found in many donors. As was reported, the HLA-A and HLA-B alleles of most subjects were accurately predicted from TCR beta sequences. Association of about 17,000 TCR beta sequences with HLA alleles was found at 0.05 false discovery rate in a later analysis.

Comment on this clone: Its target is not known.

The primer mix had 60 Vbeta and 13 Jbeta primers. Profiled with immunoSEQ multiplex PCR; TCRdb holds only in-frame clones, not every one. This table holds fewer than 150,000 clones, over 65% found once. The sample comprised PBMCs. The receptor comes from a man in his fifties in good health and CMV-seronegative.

CDR3 sequence (DNA): TGTGCCAGCAGTGAAGGACTAGCGGGAGTTCAGACCCAGTACTTC. It yields the protein CASSEGLAGVQTQYF. The rearrangement joins TRBV2 to TRBJ2-5; 12 nucleotides match TRBD2. The V and J ends lost 1 base and 6 bases, in that order; junction bases with no gene match: 3. The CDR3 spans 15 residues. Per the germline V gene, CDR1 is SNHLY and CDR2 is FYNNEI.